These T cell receptor beta chains were read from a single sample in a study of shared T cell receptors in the human thymus. TCRdb's copy holds only in-frame clones and misses some; the assay was immunoSEQ multiplex PCR. The table records just under 550,000 clones, 78% of them present only once. These data were also reused for a study on human thymus T cells.

The specimen was thymocytes. The source is a boy under three years old with a congenital heart defect. CDR3s include the opening cysteine and the closing phenylalanine or tryptophan. The D gene is left open where the match is weak. Clone size is given for some rows only: seen once, a few or many times, or a class if the clone is expanded.

size: .; J: TRBJ2-3; V: TRBV28; D: TRBD2; DNA: TGTGCCAGCAGCAAAGGGGGCGGGAGGGGCCTCACAGATACGCAGTATTTT; CDR3: CASSKGGGRGLTDTQYF
size: .; J: TRBJ1-5; V: TRBV4-3; D: .; DNA: TGCGCCAGCAGCCAAGATGGACACGGCCGAGCGCCCCAGCATTTT; CDR3: CASSQDGHGRAPQHF
size: once; J: TRBJ2-7; V: TRBV6-4; D: TRBD1; DNA: TGTGCCAGCAGTGACCAAGCACCGGGACAGCAATCTGCCTACGAGCAGTACTTC; CDR3: CASSDQAPGQQSAYEQYF
size: .; J: TRBJ1-2; V: TRBV11-3; D: TRBD1; DNA: TGTGCCAGCAGCTTAGGAAGGGGACAGGGGGCTTTAGCTAACTATGGCTACACCTTC; CDR3: CASSLGRGQGALANYGYTF
size: .; J: TRBJ2-3; V: TRBV10-3; D: TRBD2; DNA: TGTGCCATCAGTGATGGGACTAGCGGGGACGCAGATACGCAGTATTTT; CDR3: CAISDGTSGDADTQYF
size: .; J: TRBJ2-3; V: TRBV7-2; D: .; DNA: TGTGCCAGCAGCTTTTTGAGCCCTTCGGTTACGCAGTATTTT; CDR3: CASSFLSPSVTQYF
size: .; J: TRBJ2-7; V: TRBV6-6; D: TRBD1; DNA: TGTGCCAGCAGAAGGACAGGCGGCGAGCAGTACTTC; CDR3: CASRRTGGEQYF
size: .; J: TRBJ2-3; V: TRBV14; D: .; DNA: TGTGCCAGCAGTTCGTGGGAGCGGGGCACAGATACGCAGTATTTT; CDR3: CASSSWERGTDTQYF
size: .; J: TRBJ2-5; V: TRBV5-1; D: .; DNA: TGCGCCAGCAGCTTGGAGTGGGGCATAAGGACCCAGTACTTC; CDR3: CASSLEWGIRTQYF
size: .; J: TRBJ2-1; V: TRBV25-1; D: .; DNA: TGTGCCAGCAGTGCCCAGTTCAATGAGCAGTTCTTC; CDR3: CASSAQFNEQFF
size: .; J: TRBJ1-4; V: TRBV5-1; D: .; DNA: TGCGCCAGCAGCTTGGGTCAGGGAGGAGAAAAACTGTTTTTT; CDR3: CASSLGQGGEKLFF
size: .; J: TRBJ2-7; V: TRBV11-3; D: .; DNA: TGTGCCAGCAGCTTAACCGGACAACACTACGAGCAGTACTTC; CDR3: CASSLTGQHYEQYF
size: few; J: TRBJ2-5; V: TRBV11-2; D: .; DNA: TGTGCCAGCTGCGCCCACGCGGGTCTTGAGACCCAGTACTTC; CDR3: CASCAHAGLETQYF
size: .; J: TRBJ2-7; V: TRBV12-5; D: .; DNA: TGTGCTAGTGGTTTGGCCCCCGGTAGCGGTCGAACCTACGAGCAGTACTTC; CDR3: CASGLAPGSGRTYEQYF
size: .; J: TRBJ2-7; V: TRBV28; D: TRBD1; DNA: TGTGCCAGCAGTCCTACAGGGGGCCACGAGCAGTACTTC; CDR3: CASSPTGGHEQYF
size: .; J: TRBJ2-4; V: TRBV10-1; D: TRBD1; DNA: TGCGCCAGCAGTCGCCGACAGGGGCCGCGGAACATTCAGTACTTC; CDR3: CASSRRQGPRNIQYF
size: .; J: TRBJ2-5; V: TRBV5-4; D: TRBD2; DNA: TGTGCCAGCAGCCCCCTTTTAGCGGGAGAACGAGAGACCCAGTACTTC; CDR3: CASSPLLAGERETQYF
size: .; J: TRBJ2-7; V: TRBV6-1; D: .; DNA: TGTGCCAGCAGTGAACTGTCAGGGGATACCTACGAGCAGTACTTC; CDR3: CASSELSGDTYEQYF
size: .; J: TRBJ2-7; V: TRBV19; D: TRBD2; DNA: TGTGCCAGTAGACGACTAGCGGGTTGCGACGAGCAGTACTTC; CDR3: CASRRLAGCDEQYF
size: .; J: TRBJ2-7; V: TRBV10-3; D: .; DNA: TGTGCCATCACGGGAGAGTCCTCCTACGAGCAGTACTTC; CDR3: CAITGESSYEQYF
size: .; J: TRBJ2-7; V: TRBV18; D: TRBD2; DNA: TGTGCCAGCTCCCCCCTGGCGGGAGGCTCCCACGTGGAGCAGTACTTC; CDR3: CASSPLAGGSHVEQYF
size: .; J: TRBJ1-2; V: TRBV7-8; D: .; DNA: TGTGCCAGCAGCCCAGGGCCCCCCAACTATGGCTACACCTTC; CDR3: CASSPGPPNYGYTF
size: few; J: TRBJ1-5; V: TRBV6-1; D: TRBD1; DNA: TGTGCCAGCAGTGAAGCAGGGACAGCCAATCAGCCCCAGCATTTT; CDR3: CASSEAGTANQPQHF
size: .; J: TRBJ2-7; V: TRBV30; D: TRBD2; DNA: TGTGCCTGGAGGCCCGGAATTAGCGGGAGGCTAACCTACGAGCAGTACTTC; CDR3: CAWRPGISGRLTYEQYF
size: .; J: TRBJ2-2; V: TRBV25-1; D: TRBD2; DNA: TGTGCCAGCAGTGAACCCGGACTAGCGGGAGGAGGCGGGGAGCTGTTTTTT; CDR3: CASSEPGLAGGGGELFF
size: .; J: TRBJ2-7; V: TRBV6-6; D: .; DNA: TGTGCCAGCAGAGGCCGGGACAAAGCCTACGAGCAGTACTTC; CDR3: CASRGRDKAYEQYF
size: .; J: TRBJ2-5; V: TRBV28; D: TRBD1; DNA: TGTGCCAGCAGCTCACCTCGCCCTCCGGGACAGGAGGACCAAGAGACCCAGTACTTC; CDR3: CASSSPRPPGQEDQETQYF
size: .; J: TRBJ2-7; V: TRBV27; D: .; DNA: TGTGCCAGCACCGCGGGAAGTCCCTACGAGCAGTACTTC; CDR3: CASTAGSPYEQYF
size: .; J: TRBJ1-3; V: TRBV5-1; D: .; DNA: TGCGCCAGCAGCTTGGTAGGGACAATCTCTGGAAACACCATATATTTT; CDR3: CASSLVGTISGNTIYF
size: .; J: TRBJ2-1; V: TRBV29-1; D: .; DNA: TGCAGCGTTGAAAGGCAGCGGCACGCCCTCTACAATGAGCAGTTCTTC; CDR3: CSVERQRHALYNEQFF
size: once; J: TRBJ2-5; V: TRBV7-8; D: TRBD2; DNA: TGTGCCAGCAGCTCCTCCTCCGGGACTAGTGAAGAGACCCAGTACTTC; CDR3: CASSSSSGTSEETQYF
size: .; J: TRBJ2-7; V: TRBV29-1; D: .; DNA: TGCAGCGTTGCAGTTAAAGCGGTTGGGGAGCAGTACTTC; CDR3: CSVAVKAVGEQYF
size: .; J: TRBJ1-2; V: TRBV7-9; D: TRBD1; DNA: TGTGCCAGCAGCTTCCGGACAGGGGGCGCGGGCTACACCTTC; CDR3: CASSFRTGGAGYTF
size: once; J: TRBJ2-3; V: TRBV14; D: .; DNA: TGTGCCAGCAGCCGTCAGACTAGAAGCCATAGCACAGATACGCAGTATTTT; CDR3: CASSRQTRSHSTDTQYF
size: .; J: TRBJ2-3; V: TRBV27; D: TRBD2; DNA: TGTGCCAGCAGTTTACGGGAGGTGTCTAGCGGGGACACTAGCACAGATACGCAGTATTTT; CDR3: CASSLREVSSGDTSTDTQYF
size: few; J: TRBJ1-2; V: TRBV6-5; D: .; DNA: TGTGCCAGCAGATCGGGTGGAGCAGATTATGGCTACACCTTC; CDR3: CASRSGGADYGYTF
size: .; J: TRBJ2-2; V: TRBV28; D: .; DNA: TGTGCCAGCAGTTTACTAGCCCCAAGTAGCAGGACCGGGGAGCTGTTTTTT; CDR3: CASSLLAPSSRTGELFF
size: .; J: TRBJ2-1; V: TRBV7-9; D: .; DNA: TGTGCCAGCAGCCCTAGCGAACCGGAGCCCTACAATGAGCAGTTCTTC; CDR3: CASSPSEPEPYNEQFF
size: .; J: TRBJ1-5; V: TRBV4-2; D: .; DNA: TGTGCCAGCAGCCAAGATCCTCCCCCCGGGGGGCGAAGCAATCAGCCCCAGCATTTT; CDR3: CASSQDPPPGGRSNQPQHF
size: .; J: TRBJ2-4; V: TRBV4-3; D: TRBD2; DNA: TGCGCCAGCAGCCAAGTGACTAGCGGGGGATTCAAAAACATTCAGTACTTC; CDR3: CASSQVTSGGFKNIQYF
size: .; J: TRBJ2-7; V: TRBV10-2; D: TRBD1; DNA: TGCGCCAGCAGTACCGGGACAGGTTCCGAGCAGTACTTC; CDR3: CASSTGTGSEQYF
size: .; J: TRBJ1-5; V: TRBV6-1; D: .; DNA: TGTGCCAGCAGCCGGGACCGGGGGACGCCCCAGCATTTT; CDR3: CASSRDRGTPQHF
size: .; J: TRBJ1-1; V: TRBV6-1; D: .; DNA: TGTGCCAGCAGTGGGGGACAACTCACTGAAGCTTTCTTT; CDR3: CASSGGQLTEAFF
size: .; J: TRBJ2-3; V: TRBV4-2; D: .; DNA: TGTGCCAGCAGCCAAGACCAGGGTACAGATACGCAGTATTTT; CDR3: CASSQDQGTDTQYF
size: .; J: TRBJ2-7; V: TRBV20-1; D: .; DNA: TGCAGTGCTCCTGACAGCGACGAGCAGTACTTC; CDR3: CSAPDSDEQYF
size: .; J: TRBJ2-3; V: TRBV27; D: .; DNA: TGTGCCAGCAGTTCGGGCAGGGCGTCAGATACGCAGTATTTT; CDR3: CASSSGRASDTQYF
size: few; J: TRBJ2-1; V: TRBV4-1; D: TRBD2; DNA: TGCGCCAGCAGCCACCACACTCCGAGCGGGAGTACCTACAATGAGCAGTTCTTC; CDR3: CASSHHTPSGSTYNEQFF
size: few; J: TRBJ2-1; V: TRBV2; D: TRBD1; DNA: TGTGCCAGCACCTCCGGGACAGGGTCCTACAATGAGCAGTTCTTC; CDR3: CASTSGTGSYNEQFF
size: .; J: TRBJ2-5; V: TRBV9; D: .; DNA: TGTGCCAGCAGCGGAGCCAGGGGCCGAGAGACCCAGTACTTC; CDR3: CASSGARGRETQYF
size: .; J: TRBJ1-4; V: TRBV2; D: .; DNA: TGTGCCAGCAGCGCTTCGACAGGCTCAACTAATGAAAAACTGTTTTTT; CDR3: CASSASTGSTNEKLFF